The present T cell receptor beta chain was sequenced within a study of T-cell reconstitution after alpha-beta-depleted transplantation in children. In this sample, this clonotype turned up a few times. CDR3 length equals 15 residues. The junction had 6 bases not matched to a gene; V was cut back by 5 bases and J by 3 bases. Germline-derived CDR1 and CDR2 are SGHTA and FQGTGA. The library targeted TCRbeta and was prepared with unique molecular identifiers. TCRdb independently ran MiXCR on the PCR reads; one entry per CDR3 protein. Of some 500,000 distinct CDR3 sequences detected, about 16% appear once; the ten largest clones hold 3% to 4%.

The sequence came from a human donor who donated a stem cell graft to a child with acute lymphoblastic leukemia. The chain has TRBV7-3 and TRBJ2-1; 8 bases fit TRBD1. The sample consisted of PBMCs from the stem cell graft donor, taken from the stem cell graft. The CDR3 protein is CASSPTGDDYNEQFF. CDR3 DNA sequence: TGTGCCAGCAGCCCGACAGGGGACGACTACAATGAGCAGTTCTTC.